Reported below is one TCR beta chain. Its antigen is as yet unknown. This record comes from a study of blood T cells in healthy people across ages. Broader study findings: Higher naive T cell percentage went strongly together with higher TCR beta diversity.

Germline values: CDR1 SGHTA, CDR2 FQGNSA. The CDR3 length is 12 residues. The ends were cut back, 2 bases at V and 5 bases at J, with 6 bases in the middle. The second PCR ran about 6 to 12 cycles with a sample-barcoded 5' primer and J-beta primers. A 12-random-nucleotide template-switch adaptor tagged each cDNA molecule. TCRdb analysed the 5' RACE reads with MiXCR anew, one entry per CDR3 protein. The repertoire holds around 1,000,000 distinct CDR3 sequences, with around two fifths as singletons. Source material: blood. The sequence derives from a young man in good health. The chain joins TRBV7-2 to TRBJ2-5; no clear D gene. The CDR3 spells CASSLYPETQYF. CDR3 in DNA: TGTGCCAGCAGCTTATATCCGGAGACCCAGTACTTC.